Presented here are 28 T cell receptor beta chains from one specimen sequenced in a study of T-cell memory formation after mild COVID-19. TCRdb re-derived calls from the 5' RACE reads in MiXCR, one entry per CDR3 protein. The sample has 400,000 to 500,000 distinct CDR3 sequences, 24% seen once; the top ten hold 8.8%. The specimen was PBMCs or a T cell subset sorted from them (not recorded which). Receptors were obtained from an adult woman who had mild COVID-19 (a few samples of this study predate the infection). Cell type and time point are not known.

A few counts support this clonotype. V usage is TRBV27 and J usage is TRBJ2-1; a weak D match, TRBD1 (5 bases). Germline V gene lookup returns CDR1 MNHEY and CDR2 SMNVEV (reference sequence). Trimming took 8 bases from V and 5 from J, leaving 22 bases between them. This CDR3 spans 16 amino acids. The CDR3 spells CASFILGPGHDNEQFF. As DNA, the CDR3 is TGTGCCAGCTTTATACTGGGGCCAGGGCATGACAATGAGCAGTTCTTC.

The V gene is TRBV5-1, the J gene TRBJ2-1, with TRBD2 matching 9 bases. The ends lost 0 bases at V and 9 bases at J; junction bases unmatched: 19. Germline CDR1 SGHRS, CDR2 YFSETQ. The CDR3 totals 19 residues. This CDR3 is CASSLVSLAGSIIGGEQFF. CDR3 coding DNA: TGCGCCAGCAGCTTGGTTTCGCTAGCGGGATCGATTATCGGCGGTGAGCAGTTCTTC.

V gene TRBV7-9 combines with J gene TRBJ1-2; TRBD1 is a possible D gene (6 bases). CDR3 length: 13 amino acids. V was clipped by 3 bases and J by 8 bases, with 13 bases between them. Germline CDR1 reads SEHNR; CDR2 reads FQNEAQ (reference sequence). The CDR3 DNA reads TGTGCCAGCAGCTTGTACAGGGCGGACGGCTACACCTTC. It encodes CASSLYRADGYTF.

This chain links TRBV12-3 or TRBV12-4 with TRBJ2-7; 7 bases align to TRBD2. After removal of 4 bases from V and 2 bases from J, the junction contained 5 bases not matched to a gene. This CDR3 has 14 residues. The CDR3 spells CASSSLAATYEQYF. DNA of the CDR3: TGTGCCAGCAGTTCTCTAGCGGCAACCTACGAGCAGTACTTC.

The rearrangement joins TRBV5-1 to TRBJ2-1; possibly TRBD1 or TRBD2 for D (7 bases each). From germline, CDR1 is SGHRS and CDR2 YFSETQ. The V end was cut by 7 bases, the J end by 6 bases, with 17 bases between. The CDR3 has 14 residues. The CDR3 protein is CASSGRGGTNEQFF. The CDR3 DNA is TGCGCCAGCTCAGGCAGGGGGGGTACCAATGAGCAGTTCTTC. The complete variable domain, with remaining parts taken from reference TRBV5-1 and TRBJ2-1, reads KAGVTQTPRYLIKTRGQQVTLSCSPISGHRSVSWYQQTPGQGLQFLFEYFSETQRNKGNFPGRFSGRQFSNSRSEMNVSTLELGDSALYLCASSGRGGTNEQFFGPGTRLTVL.

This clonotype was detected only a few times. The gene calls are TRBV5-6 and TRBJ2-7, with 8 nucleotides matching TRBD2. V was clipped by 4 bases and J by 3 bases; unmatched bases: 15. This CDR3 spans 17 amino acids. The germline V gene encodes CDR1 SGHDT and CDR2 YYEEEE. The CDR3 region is CASSLGLEVDSLYEQYF. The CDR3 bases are TGTGCCAGCAGCCTGGGACTAGAGGTGGATAGCCTCTACGAGCAGTACTTC.

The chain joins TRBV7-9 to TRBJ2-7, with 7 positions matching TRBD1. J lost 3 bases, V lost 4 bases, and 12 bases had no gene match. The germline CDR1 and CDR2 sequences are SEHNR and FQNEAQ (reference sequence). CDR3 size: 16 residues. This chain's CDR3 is CASSSSRTGPVYEQYF. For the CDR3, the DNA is TGTGCCAGCAGCTCCTCCCGGACAGGTCCCGTCTACGAGCAGTACTTC. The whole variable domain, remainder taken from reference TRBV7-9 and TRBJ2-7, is DTGVSQNPRHKITKRGQNVTFRCDPISEHNRLYWYRQTLGQGPEFLTYFQNEAQLEKSRLLSDRFSAERPKGSFSTLEIQRTEQGDSAMYLCASSSSRTGPVYEQYFGPGTRLTVT.

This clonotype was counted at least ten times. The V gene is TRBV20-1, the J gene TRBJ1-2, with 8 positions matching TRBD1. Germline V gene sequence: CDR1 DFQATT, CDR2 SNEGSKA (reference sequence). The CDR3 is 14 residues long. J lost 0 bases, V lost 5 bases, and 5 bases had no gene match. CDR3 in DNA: TGCAGTGCTCCTGACAGGGGACCTAACTATGGCTACACCTTC. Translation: CSAPDRGPNYGYTF.

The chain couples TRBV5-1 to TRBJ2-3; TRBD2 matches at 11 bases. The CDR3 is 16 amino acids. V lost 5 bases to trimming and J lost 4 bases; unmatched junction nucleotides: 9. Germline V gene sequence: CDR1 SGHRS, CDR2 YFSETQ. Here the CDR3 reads CASRYTSGGFADTQYF. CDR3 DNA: TGCGCCAGCAGATACACTAGCGGGGGATTTGCAGATACGCAGTATTTT.

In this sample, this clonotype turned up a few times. CDR3 amino acids: CASSLFRGESYGYTF. CDR3 sequence (DNA): TGTGCCAGCTCGCTCTTTCGGGGAGAAAGCTATGGCTACACCTTC. This chain joins TRBV18 and TRBJ1-2; unclear D gene. Deletions cut 6 bases from V and 4 bases from J, with 18 bases between. The CDR3 length is 15 residues. Per germline, CDR1 KGHSH and CDR2 LQKENI.

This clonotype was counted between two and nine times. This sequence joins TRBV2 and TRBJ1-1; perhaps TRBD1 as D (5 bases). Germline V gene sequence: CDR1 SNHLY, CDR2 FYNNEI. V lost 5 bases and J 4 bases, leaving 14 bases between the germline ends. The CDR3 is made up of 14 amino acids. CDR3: CASSTKGGGTEAFF. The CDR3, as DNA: TGTGCCAGCAGTACCAAAGGTGGGGGCACTGAAGCTTTCTTT.

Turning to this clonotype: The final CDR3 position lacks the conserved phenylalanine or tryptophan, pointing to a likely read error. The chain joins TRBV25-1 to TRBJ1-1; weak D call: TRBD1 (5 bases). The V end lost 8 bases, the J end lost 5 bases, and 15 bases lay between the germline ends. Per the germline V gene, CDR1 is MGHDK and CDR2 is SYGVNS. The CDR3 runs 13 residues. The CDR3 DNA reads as TGTGCCAGCGGCCGTAGGGGATGGACTGAAGCTTTCATT. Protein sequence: CASGRRGWTEAFI.

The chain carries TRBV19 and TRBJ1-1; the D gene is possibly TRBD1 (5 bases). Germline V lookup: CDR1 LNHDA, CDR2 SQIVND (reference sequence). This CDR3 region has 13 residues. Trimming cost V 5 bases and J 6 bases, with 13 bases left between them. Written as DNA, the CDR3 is TGTGCCAGTAGTGGGGGGGGTGGCGCTGAAGCTTTCTTT. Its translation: CASSGGGGAEAFF.

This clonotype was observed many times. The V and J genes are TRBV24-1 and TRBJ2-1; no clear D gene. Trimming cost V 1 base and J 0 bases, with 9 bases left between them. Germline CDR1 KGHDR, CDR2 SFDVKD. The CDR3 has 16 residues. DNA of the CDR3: TGTGCCACCAGTGATTTTGGGCGGAGCTCCTACAATGAGCAGTTCTTC. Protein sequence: CATSDFGRSSYNEQFF.

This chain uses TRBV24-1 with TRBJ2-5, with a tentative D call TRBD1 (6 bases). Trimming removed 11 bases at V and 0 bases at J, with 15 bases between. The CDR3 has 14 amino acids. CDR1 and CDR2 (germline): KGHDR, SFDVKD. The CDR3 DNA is TGTGCCATCAGCGGACAGAGAGACCAAGAGACCCAGTACTTC. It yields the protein CAISGQRDQETQYF.

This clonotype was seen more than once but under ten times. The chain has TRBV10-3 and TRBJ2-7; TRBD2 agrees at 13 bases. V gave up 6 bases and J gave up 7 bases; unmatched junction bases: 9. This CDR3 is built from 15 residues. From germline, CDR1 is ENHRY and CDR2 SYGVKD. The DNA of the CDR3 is TGTGCCATCAGACCAGGGACTAGCGGGACACGGGAGCAGTACTTC. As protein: CAIRPGTSGTREQYF.

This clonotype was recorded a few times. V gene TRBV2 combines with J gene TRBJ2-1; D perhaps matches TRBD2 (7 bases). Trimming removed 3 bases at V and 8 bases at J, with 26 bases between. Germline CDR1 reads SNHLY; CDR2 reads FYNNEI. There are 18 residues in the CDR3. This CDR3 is CASSDPRSDAGASHEQFF. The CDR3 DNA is TGTGCCAGCAGTGACCCCCGATCGGATGCGGGGGCGTCCCATGAGCAGTTCTTC.

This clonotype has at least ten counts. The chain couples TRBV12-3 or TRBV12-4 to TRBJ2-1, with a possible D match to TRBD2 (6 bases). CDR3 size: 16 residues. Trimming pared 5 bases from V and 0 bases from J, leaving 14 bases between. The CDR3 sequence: CASSNMRDSSYNEQFF. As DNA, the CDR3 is TGTGCCAGCAGTAACATGCGGGATAGCTCCTACAATGAGCAGTTCTTC.

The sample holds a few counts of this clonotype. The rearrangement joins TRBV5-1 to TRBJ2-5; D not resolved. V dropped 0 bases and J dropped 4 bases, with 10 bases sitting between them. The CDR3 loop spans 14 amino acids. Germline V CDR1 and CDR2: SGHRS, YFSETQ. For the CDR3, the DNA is TGCGCCAGCAGCTTGGGCAACGAGCGAGAGACCCAGTACTTC. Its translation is CASSLGNERETQYF.

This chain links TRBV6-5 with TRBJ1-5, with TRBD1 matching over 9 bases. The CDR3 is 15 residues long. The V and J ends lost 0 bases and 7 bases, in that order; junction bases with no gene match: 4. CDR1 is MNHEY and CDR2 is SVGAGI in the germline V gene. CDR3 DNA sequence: TGTGCCAGCAGTTACTCGTGGACAGGGGACCAGCCCCAGCATTTT. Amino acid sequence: CASSYSWTGDQPQHF.

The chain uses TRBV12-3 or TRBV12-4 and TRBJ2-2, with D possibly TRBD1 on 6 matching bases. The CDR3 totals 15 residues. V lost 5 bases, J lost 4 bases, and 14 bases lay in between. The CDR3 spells CASSNGQGSTGELFF. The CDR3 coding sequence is TGTGCCAGCAGTAACGGCCAGGGGTCCACCGGGGAGCTGTTTTTT.

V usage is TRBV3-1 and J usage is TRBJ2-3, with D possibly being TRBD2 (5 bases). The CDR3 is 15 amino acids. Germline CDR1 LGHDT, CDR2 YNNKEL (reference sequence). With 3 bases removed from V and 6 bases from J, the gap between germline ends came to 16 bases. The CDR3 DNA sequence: TGTGCCAGCAGCCAGGGTGAGGGAGTCGGGGATACGCAGTATTTT. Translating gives CASSQGEGVGDTQYF.

CDR3 protein: CSATRDSGSTDTQYF. CDR3 coding DNA: TGCAGTGCTACCCGCGATAGCGGGAGTACAGATACGCAGTATTTT. This chain connects TRBV20-1 to TRBJ2-3; 9 nucleotides match TRBD2. This CDR3 has 15 amino acids. The V gene end was trimmed by 4 bases and the J gene end by 3 bases; junction bases not matched to a gene: 8. The germline V gene encodes CDR1 DFQATT and CDR2 SNEGSKA (reference sequence).

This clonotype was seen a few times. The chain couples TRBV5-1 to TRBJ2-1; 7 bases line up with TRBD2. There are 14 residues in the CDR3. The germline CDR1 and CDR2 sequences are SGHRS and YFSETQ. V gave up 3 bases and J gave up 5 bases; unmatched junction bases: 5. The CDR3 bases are TGCGCCAGCAGCTGGGGGGGTCCGGACAATGAGCAGTTCTTC. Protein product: CASSWGGPDNEQFF.

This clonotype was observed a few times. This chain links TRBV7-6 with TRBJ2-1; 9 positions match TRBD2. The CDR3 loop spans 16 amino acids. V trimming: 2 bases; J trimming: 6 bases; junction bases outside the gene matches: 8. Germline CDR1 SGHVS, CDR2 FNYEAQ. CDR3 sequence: CASSLMASGTGNEQFF. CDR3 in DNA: TGTGCCAGCAGCTTAATGGCTAGCGGGACGGGCAATGAGCAGTTCTTC.

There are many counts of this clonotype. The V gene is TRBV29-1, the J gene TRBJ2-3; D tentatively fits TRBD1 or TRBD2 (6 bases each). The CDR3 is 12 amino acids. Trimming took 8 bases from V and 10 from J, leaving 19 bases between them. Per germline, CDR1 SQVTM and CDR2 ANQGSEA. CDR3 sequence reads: CSSRGGLGAQYF. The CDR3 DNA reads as TGCAGCTCCCGTGGGGGGCTCGGGGCGCAGTATTTT.

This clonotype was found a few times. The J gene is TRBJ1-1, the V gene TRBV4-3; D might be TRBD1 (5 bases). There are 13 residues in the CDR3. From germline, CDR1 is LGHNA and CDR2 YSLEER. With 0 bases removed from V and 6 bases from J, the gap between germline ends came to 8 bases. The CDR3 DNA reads TGCGCCAGCAGCCAAGATCTCAGGGCTGAAGCTTTCTTT. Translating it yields CASSQDLRAEAFF.

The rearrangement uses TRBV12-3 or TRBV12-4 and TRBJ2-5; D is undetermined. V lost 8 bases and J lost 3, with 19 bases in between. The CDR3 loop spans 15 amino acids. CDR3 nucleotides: TGTGCCAGCCGTGGTGGGGATTGGATCGAAGAGACCCAGTACTTC. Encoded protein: CASRGGDWIEETQYF.